The text below deals with one T cell receptor (beta chain). The PCR ran on 60 Vbeta and 13 Jbeta primers. Produced via immunoSEQ multiplex PCR; TCRdb's table is partial and in-frame only. The table has more than 110,000 clones, more than 60% seen once. V lost 3 bases to trimming and J lost 3 bases; unmatched junction nucleotides: 10. CDR1 SGHDT and CDR2 YYEEEE come from the germline V gene. This CDR3 contains 16 residues. This sample was included in a study of cytomegalovirus exposure and HLA in healthy donors. The specimen sequenced was PBMCs. The chain has TRBV5-6 and TRBJ1-2; 8 bases match TRBD1. The source of this sequence is a male donor in good health and CMV-seronegative. The CDR3 region is CASSWGPGGADYGYTF. CDR3 DNA sequence: TGTGCCAGCAGCTGGGGCCCAGGGGGCGCCGACTATGGCTACACCTTC.